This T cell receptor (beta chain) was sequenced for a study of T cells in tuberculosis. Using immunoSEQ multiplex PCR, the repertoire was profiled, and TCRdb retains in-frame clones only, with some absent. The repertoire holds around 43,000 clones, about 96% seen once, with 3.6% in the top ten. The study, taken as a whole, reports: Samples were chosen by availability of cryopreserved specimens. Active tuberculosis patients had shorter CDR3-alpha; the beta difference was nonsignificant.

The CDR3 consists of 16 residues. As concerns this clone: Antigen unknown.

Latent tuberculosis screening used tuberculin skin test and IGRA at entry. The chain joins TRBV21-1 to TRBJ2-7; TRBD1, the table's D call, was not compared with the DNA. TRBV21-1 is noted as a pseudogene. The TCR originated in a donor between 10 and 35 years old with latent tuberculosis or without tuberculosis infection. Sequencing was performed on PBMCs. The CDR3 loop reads CASNLGRALHSYEQYF. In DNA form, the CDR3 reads TGTGCCAGCAACCTAGGCAGGGCCCTCCACTCCTACGAGCAGTACTTC.